This T cell receptor beta chain is from a study of blood T cell repertoires in COVID-19. Study details: Donors in the United States, Italy and Spain gave samples during acute or convalescent COVID-19. T cells, B-cell-depleted T cells, or PBMCs supplied cDNA or gDNA.

In the source study's methods: Reference gene primers were amplified, and this amplification served to estimate nucleated cell counts. The assay was immunoSEQ multiplex PCR, and TCRdb's table has in-frame clones only and misses some. V and J calls and clone size are as listed in that table; D and trimming were resolved from the DNA. The data hold tens of thousands of clones, with around 79% observed a single time. The CDR3 loop spans 15 amino acids. Germline CDR1 is LNHDA and CDR2 is SQIVND (reference sequence). V lost 3 bases and J 8 bases, leaving 19 bases between the germline ends. The TCR was taken from a man between 60 and 75 years old with acute or convalescent COVID-19. Sequenced: peripheral blood. This chain uses TRBV19 with TRBJ1-2; D unresolved. The CDR3 loop reads CASSISADLISGYTF. In DNA, the CDR3 is TGTGCCAGTAGTATTTCCGCGGACTTGATCAGCGGCTACACCTTC.